This TCR beta chain was profiled in a study of T cells expressing NK-cell markers. Whole-study context: Sequenced donors, eight in total, included seven who were HCMV-seropositive and one who was seronegative.

TCRdb re-called the 5' RACE reads and gives one entry per CDR3 protein, without DNA. Here the sample table reports roughly 300,000 distinct CDR3 sequences. With respect to this clonotype: Its antigen is unidentified.

The CDR3 spans 15 residues. Germline V gene sequence: CDR1 MNHNS, CDR2 SASEGT. Study outcomes and limitations: Of the CD8+ T cells in roughly 6 donors, roughly 1.0-7.5% belonged to dominant NKG2C+ clonotypes. Unclear, still, was the HCMV specificity of the expanded NKG2C+ T cell clones. The same clonotypes also predominated in the CD3+CD56-NKG2C+ fraction of several donors.

This clonotype was sampled from a woman aged 18 to 69 in good health. The V gene is TRBV6-1, the J gene TRBJ1-3; TCRdb's D call, TRBD1, is unchecked because there is no DNA. The specimen sequenced was blood T cells: a sorted CD56 or NKG2C T cell subset, CD4+ or CD8+ T cells, or bulk PBMC T cells (not recorded which). The CDR3 loop is CASSRDSNFRNTIYF.